A single sample is the source of the 20 T cell receptor beta chains below, sequenced in a study of blood T cell repertoires in COVID-19. The data were produced by immunoSEQ multiplex PCR, yet TCRdb's version contains in-frame clones alone and is incomplete. The table shows about 140,000 clones, with about three quarters occurring only once. The sequenced sample consisted of peripheral blood. These receptors were obtained from an elderly man with acute or convalescent COVID-19.

There are a few counts of this clone. The chain carries TRBV2 and TRBJ1-2, with no clear D. Germline CDR1 reads SNHLY; CDR2 reads FYNNEI. The CDR3 loop spans 14 amino acids. V lost 2 bases and J 2 bases, leaving 9 bases between the germline ends. CDR3 in amino acids: CASSEKTRNYGYTF. The CDR3 nucleotides read TGTGCCAGCAGTGAAAAGACCAGGAACTATGGCTACACCTTC.

V gene TRBV7-9 combines with J gene TRBJ1-5, with 7 nucleotides matching TRBD1. Germline lookup yields CDR1 SEHNR and CDR2 FQNEAQ (reference sequence). The CDR3 has 15 amino acids. The J segment lost 6 bases and the V segment lost 0 bases, leaving 5 bases of the junction unmatched. CDR3 sequence reads: CASSLALGGPQPQHF. In DNA, the CDR3 is TGTGCCAGCAGCTTAGCGTTAGGGGGCCCTCAGCCCCAGCATTTT.

This clone was picked up a small number of times. The rearrangement joins TRBV19 to TRBJ1-6; D gene unclear. CDR1 LNHDA and CDR2 SQIVND come from the germline V gene (reference sequence). CDR3 size: 13 residues. Trimming stripped 3 bases from V and 7 bases from J, with 7 bases between. The CDR3 loop is CASSMGSNSPLHF. The CDR3 DNA is TGTGCCAGTAGTATGGGCTCGAATTCACCCCTCCACTTT.

V is TRBV5-1 and J is TRBJ1-5; D gene unclear. The germline V gene encodes CDR1 SGHRS and CDR2 YFSETQ. The CDR3 is 15 amino acids. Trimming took off 3 bases at V and 0 bases at J, with 10 bases between the two ends. CDR3 residues: CASSSVPGSNQPQHF. CDR3 in DNA: TGCGCCAGCAGCTCCGTCCCAGGTAGCAATCAGCCCCAGCATTTT.

The chain joins TRBV28 to TRBJ2-7, with D tentatively TRBD1 (7 bases). The CDR3 consists of 13 residues. V was clipped by 6 bases and J by 7 bases, with 16 bases between them. CDR1 and CDR2 (germline): MDHEN, SYDVKM. CDR3 protein: CASRVHRGGEQYF. The CDR3 bases are TGTGCCAGCAGGGTCCACAGGGGAGGTGAGCAGTACTTC.

V and J are TRBV6-6 and TRBJ2-5; 8 bases match TRBD2. Germline V gives CDR1 MNHNY, CDR2 SVGAGI (reference sequence). The CDR3 has 15 residues. Unmatched junction bases numbered 4, after V lost 2 bases and J lost 2 bases. CDR3 coding DNA: TGTGCCAGCAGTTACCTGCGGGGGGAACAAGAGACCCAGTACTTC. Residues: CASSYLRGEQETQYF.

V is TRBV4-3 and J is TRBJ2-2, with 11 bases fitting TRBD1. Germline V gene lookup returns CDR1 LGHNA and CDR2 YSLEER. The CDR3 runs 19 residues. V was clipped by 0 bases and J by 4 bases; unmatched bases: 10. This CDR3 is CASSQDTPTGTGGTGELFF. The CDR3 DNA reads TGCGCCAGCAGCCAAGATACCCCCACGGGGACAGGGGGCACCGGGGAGCTGTTTTTT.

This chain joins TRBV19 and TRBJ1-2, with D maybe TRBD1 (6 bases). CDR1 LNHDA and CDR2 SQIVND come from the germline V gene (reference sequence). V was pared by 7 bases and J by 8 bases, with 26 bases between. The length of the CDR3 is 16 residues. CDR3: CASTRDMAPSREGYTF. Written as DNA, the CDR3 is TGTGCCAGTACCAGGGACATGGCCCCAAGTAGGGAGGGCTACACCTTC.

The chain employs TRBV10-3 and TRBJ2-7; 8 positions agree with TRBD2. This CDR3 region has 13 residues. The V gene's germline CDR1 is ENHRY and CDR2 SYGVKD. Trimming took 10 bases from V and 3 from J; bases not matched to a gene: 8. The CDR3 loop is CATGGGRNYEQYF. The CDR3 bases are TGTGCCACCGGGGGGGGGAGAAACTACGAGCAGTACTTC.

The rearrangement links TRBV18 to TRBJ2-5, with D possibly matching TRBD1 (6 bases). From germline, CDR1 is KGHSH and CDR2 LQKENI. This CDR3 region has 14 residues. Trimming took 3 bases from V and 2 from J, leaving 10 bases between them. The CDR3 is CASSPETGQETQYF. CDR3 bases: TGTGCCAGCTCACCTGAGACAGGACAAGAGACCCAGTACTTC.

The chain employs TRBV6-2 or TRBV6-3 and TRBJ2-3; 12 bases match TRBD2. The V segment lost 5 bases and the J segment 4 bases; nucleotides outside the gene matches: 7. The CDR3 runs 16 residues. Germline V gene data show CDR1 as MNHEY and CDR2 as SVGEGT. CDR3: CASSPRLAGGPDTQYF. DNA for the CDR3: TGTGCCAGCAGTCCCCGCCTAGCGGGGGGGCCAGATACGCAGTATTTT.

V and J are TRBV16 and TRBJ1-6; D is uncertain. The CDR3 is 14 amino acids. Trimming left V 0 bases short and J 7 bases short, with 7 bases between. CDR1 and CDR2 (germline): KGHSY, FQNENV. CDR3 protein: CASSQSGGNSPLHF. The DNA for the CDR3 is TGTGCCAGCAGCCAATCCGGCGGCAATTCACCCCTCCACTTT.

The gene calls are TRBV5-1 and TRBJ1-4; TRBD1 aligns across 8 bases. The CDR3 is made up of 14 amino acids. The V and J ends lost 3 bases and 8 bases, in that order; junction bases with no gene match: 6. Germline V gives CDR1 SGHRS, CDR2 YFSETQ. CDR3 sequence reads: CASSSETGEEKLFF. The CDR3 DNA reads TGCGCCAGCAGCTCTGAGACAGGGGAAGAAAAACTGTTTTTT.

V and J are TRBV7-9 and TRBJ1-1; perhaps TRBD1 as D (6 bases). The CDR3 is made up of 12 amino acids. Looked up from germline, CDR1 is SEHNR and CDR2 is FQNEAQ (reference sequence). The CDR3 DNA reads as TGTCATGTGGGGGCCCAAAACGCTGAAGCTTTCTTT. Protein sequence: CHVGAQNAEAFF. The variable domain in full, with the rest retrieved from reference TRBV7-9 and TRBJ1-1, is DTGVSQNPRHKITKRGQNVTFRCDPISEHNRLYWYRQTLGQGPEFLTYFQNEAQLEKSRLLSDRFSAERPKGSFSTLEIQRTEQGDSAMYLCHVGAQNAEAFFGQGTRLTVV.

V and J are TRBV3-1 (or the pseudogene TRBV3-2) and TRBJ2-2; TRBD2 matches 11 bases. CDR1 is LGHDT, CDR2 YNNKEL, per germline (reference sequence). V dropped 2 bases and J dropped 8; count of bases not matched to a gene: 7. This CDR3 contains 16 residues. The CDR3 DNA follows: TGTGCCAGCAGCCAACTTAGCGGGGGGGCGAGAGGGGAGCTGTTTTTT. Its protein is CASSQLSGGARGELFF.

The V and J genes are TRBV5-4 and TRBJ1-4; D is perhaps TRBD1 (6 bases). The CDR3 loop spans 15 amino acids. Per germline, CDR1 SGHNT and CDR2 YYREEE (reference sequence). The V and J ends lost 4 bases and 7 bases respectively, with 17 bases between them. The CDR3 region is CASSPTAGVGEKLFF. The CDR3 nucleotides are TGTGCCAGCAGCCCCACCGCAGGGGTCGGTGAAAAACTGTTTTTT.

The chain has TRBV11-1 and TRBJ2-1; D might be TRBD2 (7 bases). The germline CDR1 and CDR2 sequences are SGHAT and FQDESV (reference sequence). V was shortened by 2 bases and J by 7 bases, with 15 bases between the two germline ends. The CDR3 totals 15 residues. The CDR3 nucleotides are TGTGCCAGCAGCTTATACGGGGGGCCCGGGAATGAGCAGTTCTTC. This encodes CASSLYGGPGNEQFF.

The V call is TRBV7-2, the J call TRBJ2-5, with TRBD1 as a possible D gene (5 bases). CDR3 length: 13 residues. The germline gives CDR1 SGHTA, CDR2 FQGNSA. Deletions cut 1 base from V and 3 bases from J, with 6 bases between. CDR3 bases: TGTGCCAGCAGCTTAGAGGGGAAAGAGACCCAGTACTTC. Protein product: CASSLEGKETQYF. The full variable domain, in which reference TRBV7-2 and TRBJ2-5 provide the parts outside the CDR3, is GAGVSQSPSNKVTEKGKDVELRCDPISGHTALYWYRQSLGQGLEFLIYFQGNSAPDKSGLPSDRFSAERTGGSVSTLTIQRTQQEDSAVYLCASSLEGKETQYFGPGTRLLVL.

This chain uses TRBV19 with TRBJ2-5, with 8 bases aligning to TRBD2. Trimming at V came to 5 bases and at J to 2 bases, leaving 7 bases not matched to a gene. CDR1 is LNHDA, CDR2 SQIVND, per germline (reference sequence). This CDR3 region has 15 residues. CDR3: CASSRGGYFQETQYF. The CDR3 DNA reads TGTGCCAGTAGTCGGGGGGGCTATTTTCAAGAGACCCAGTACTTC.

CDR3 loop: CASSLAQAGGGEKLFF. CDR3 bases: TGTGCCAGCAGCTTAGCGCAAGCAGGCGGAGGTGAAAAACTGTTTTTT. V usage is TRBV7-2 and J usage is TRBJ1-4; D is ambiguous. Germline V lookup: CDR1 SGHTA, CDR2 FQGNSA. The CDR3 has 16 amino acids. The ends were cut back, 0 bases at V and 7 bases at J, with 15 bases in the middle.